The rows below give T cell receptor beta chains drawn from one sample of a study of beta chain features in type 1 diabetes. TCRdb's copy holds only in-frame clones and misses some; the assay was immunoSEQ multiplex PCR. This sample has around 150,000 clones, with less than 9% found just once. The material sequenced was central memory CD4+ T cells from blood. The receptors derive from a woman aged 25-40 years in good health. Each CDR3 is given with its conserved first and last residue. The order of the fields is D gene, J gene, V gene, clone size, CDR3 protein, CDR3 DNA. A D gene is named only where the DNA matches it firmly. Clone size is shown for a subset of rows, as once, few, many or a class of expanded clone.

>TRBD2|TRBJ2-3|TRBV9|few
CASSVSGGDTDTQYF
TGTGCCAGCAGCGTCTCGGGAGGGGACACAGATACGCAGTATTTT
>TRBD1|TRBJ2-7|TRBV5-8|few
CASSERQGTYEQYF
TGTGCCAGCAGCGAACGACAGGGAACCTACGAGCAGTACTTC
>.|TRBJ1-5|TRBV7-6|.
CASSLRQNQPQHF
TGTGCCAGCAGCTTGAGACAGAATCAGCCCCAGCATTTT
>.|TRBJ1-1|TRBV7-2|few
CASSLVVGVVTEAFF
TGTGCCAGCAGCTTAGTCGTAGGGGTTGTGACTGAAGCTTTCTTT
>TRBD1|TRBJ2-1|TRBV18|.
CASSPGDRVYNEQFF
TGTGCCAGCTCACCGGGAGACAGGGTCTACAATGAGCAGTTCTTC
>TRBD2|TRBJ2-3|TRBV7-6|few
CASSSNPGLAGRTDTQYF
TGTGCCAGCAGCTCAAATCCGGGACTAGCGGGCAGGACAGATACGCAGTATTTT
>TRBD2|TRBJ2-1|TRBV18|.
CASSPGLAEGGEQFF
TGTGCCAGCTCACCCGGACTAGCGGAGGGGGGTGAGCAGTTCTTC
>.|TRBJ2-5|TRBV9|.
CASSLRGQETQYF
TGTGCCAGCAGCCTAAGGGGTCAAGAGACCCAGTACTTC
>TRBD1|TRBJ2-7|TRBV19|.
CASSTTGVHSEQYF
TGTGCCAGTAGTACCACAGGGGTACACTCCGAGCAGTACTTC
>.|TRBJ2-7|TRBV18|.
CASSPRSRVGMSYEQYF
TGTGCCAGCTCACCACGGTCTCGGGTAGGAATGTCCTACGAGCAGTACTTC
>.|TRBJ1-1|TRBV7-3|.
CASSLTGPYEEAFF
TGTGCCAGCAGCTTAACGGGGCCTTACGAAGAAGCTTTCTTT
>.|TRBJ1-1|TRBV19|few
CASRPRTSLNTEAFF
TGTGCCAGTAGGCCCCGGACAAGTTTAAATACTGAAGCTTTCTTT
>.|TRBJ1-1|TRBV7-2|.
CASSPLGTRAFF
TGTGCCAGCAGCCCCCTAGGGACTCGGGCTTTCTTT
>TRBD1|TRBJ2-1|TRBV5-1|.
CASRGGTGGYNEQFF
TGCGCCAGCAGGGGAGGGACAGGGGGCTACAATGAGCAGTTCTTC
>TRBD1|TRBJ2-7|TRBV7-2|.
CASMGQGSYEQYF
TGTGCCAGTATGGGACAGGGGAGTTACGAGCAGTACTTC
>.|TRBJ2-6|TRBV19|.
CASRPGIGANVLTF
TGTGCCAGTAGACCAGGAATTGGGGCCAACGTCCTGACTTTC
>.|TRBJ2-1|TRBV6-4|few
CARILATSYNEQFF
TGTGCCAGAATTCTAGCGACCTCCTACAATGAGCAGTTCTTC
>TRBD1|TRBJ1-1|TRBV7-3|.
CASSSKSAGGTEAFF
TGTGCCAGCAGCTCAAAGAGTGCAGGGGGCACTGAAGCTTTCTTT
>.|TRBJ1-5|TRBV7-3|few
CASSLNSGNQPQHF
TGTGCCAGCAGCCTCAATTCAGGCAATCAGCCCCAGCATTTT
>.|TRBJ2-3|TRBV7-7|few
CASSLGTGKGTQYF
TGTGCTAGCAGCCTGGGTACAGGGAAGGGTACGCAGTATTTT
>TRBD1|TRBJ2-5|TRBV7-9|few
CASSWGTGGETQYF
TGTGCCAGCAGCTGGGGGACAGGTGGCGAGACCCAGTACTTC
>TRBD1|TRBJ1-1|TRBV19|.
CASSTRDRGLKNTEAFF
TGTGCCAGTAGTACCCGGGACAGGGGGCTCAAGAACACTGAAGCTTTCTTT
>TRBD2|TRBJ2-7|TRBV5-4|many
CASSLASGSNQQYF
TGTGCCAGCAGCTTGGCGAGCGGGAGTAACCAGCAGTACTTC
>TRBD2|TRBJ2-1|TRBV7-2|.
CASSLGVTAGAGEQFF
TGTGCCAGCAGCTTGGGGGTCACGGCGGGAGCAGGTGAGCAGTTCTTC
>.|TRBJ2-7|TRBV7-9|.
CASSLGRTNMDEQYF
TGTGCCAGCAGCTTAGGGCGGACTAACATGGACGAGCAGTACTTC
>TRBD1|TRBJ1-1|TRBV28|.
CASRGQGARTEAFF
TGTGCCAGCAGGGGACAGGGGGCGAGAACTGAAGCTTTCTTT
>TRBD2|TRBJ2-3|TRBV9|many
CASSTSGRDTQYF
TGTGCCAGCAGCACGAGCGGGAGAGATACGCAGTATTTT
>TRBD2|TRBJ2-1|TRBV4-3|few
CASSLNSGSFDEQFF
TGCGCCAGCAGCCTGAACAGCGGGAGCTTCGATGAGCAGTTCTTC
>.|TRBJ2-5|TRBV7-6|.
CASSLVQGETQYF
TGTGCCAGCAGCTTGGTACAGGGTGAGACCCAGTACTTC
>.|TRBJ2-5|TRBV7-8|.
CASSLAQQETQYF
TGTGCCAGCAGCTTAGCGCAGCAAGAGACCCAGTACTTC
>TRBD2|TRBJ2-7|TRBV28|.
CASSLPTSGRSEQYF
TGTGCCAGCAGTTTACCGACTAGCGGGAGAAGTGAGCAGTACTTC
>.|TRBJ2-1|TRBV21-1|many
CASSKPRLAAYNEQFF
TGTGCCAGCAGCAAGCCCAGGCTAGCGGCCTACAATGAGCAGTTCTTC
>.|TRBJ1-1|TRBV2|.
CASSVEGANTEAFF
TGTGCCAGCAGTGTTGAGGGCGCGAACACTGAAGCTTTCTTT
>TRBD2|TRBJ2-7|TRBV18|.
CASSPGLGKGEQYF
TGTGCCAGCTCCCCGGGACTAGGAAAAGGCGAGCAGTACTTC
>TRBD2|TRBJ2-1|TRBV7-2|.
CASSLVAGGPRNEQFF
TGTGCCAGCAGCTTAGTTGCGGGAGGGCCCCGCAATGAGCAGTTCTTC
>TRBD2|TRBJ2-1|TRBV7-2|few
CASSLDPGGANEQFF
TGTGCCAGCAGCTTAGACCCGGGGGGGGCGAATGAGCAGTTCTTC
>.|TRBJ2-3|TRBV29-1|few
CSAYLVKTDTQYF
TGCAGCGCATACCTAGTGAAGACAGATACGCAGTATTTT
>TRBD2|TRBJ2-5|TRBV5-4|few
CASSSGGGWAQETQYF
TGTGCCAGCAGCTCCGGGGGGGGATGGGCCCAAGAGACCCAGTACTTC
>TRBD1|TRBJ1-1|TRBV5-4|once
CASSGPDRARFEAFF
TGTGCCAGCAGCGGACCCGACAGGGCGAGGTTTGAAGCTTTCTTT
>.|TRBJ1-5|TRBV6-5|few
CASSYDRHQPQHF
TGTGCCAGCAGTTACGACAGACATCAGCCCCAGCATTTT
>TRBD2|TRBJ2-5|TRBV19|.
CASSQRTSAVETQYF
TGTGCCAGTAGCCAGAGGACTAGCGCGGTGGAGACCCAGTACTTC
>.|TRBJ1-1|TRBV11-2|.
CASSFSVAGNTEAFF
TGTGCCAGCAGCTTCTCCGTGGCTGGGAACACTGAAGCTTTCTTT
>.|TRBJ2-1|TRBV6-6|.
CAGLSSYNEQFF
TGTGCCGGACTTAGTTCCTACAATGAGCAGTTCTTC
>.|TRBJ1-1|TRBV7-2|few
CASSSYRVRATEAFF
TGTGCCAGCAGCTCCTACAGGGTCAGGGCCACTGAAGCTTTCTTT
>TRBD2|TRBJ2-1|TRBV2|few
CAGGDRGNEQFF
TGTGCCGGGGGGGACCGGGGAAATGAGCAGTTCTTC
>.|TRBJ2-1|TRBV4-3|.
CASSKDSYNEQFF
TGCGCCAGCAGCAAGGACTCTTACAATGAGCAGTTCTTC
>TRBD1|TRBJ1-2|TRBV6-1|.
CASSTGVGHGYTF
TGTGCCAGCAGTACAGGGGTAGGGCATGGCTACACCTTC
>.|TRBJ2-3|TRBV30|.
CAWTRTGDTQYF
TGTGCCTGGACCCGTACAGGGGATACGCAGTATTTT
>TRBD1|TRBJ2-7|TRBV7-2|many
CASSLGATGAYEQYF
TGTGCCAGCAGCTTAGGCGCGACAGGGGCCTACGAGCAGTACTTC
>.|TRBJ2-5|TRBV7-9|few
CASSPGQIQETQYF
TGTGCCAGCAGCCCAGGACAGATCCAAGAGACCCAGTACTTC
>TRBD2|TRBJ2-5|TRBV30|.
CAWRGLAGGPASGAQYF
TGTGCCTGGAGGGGACTAGCGGGAGGCCCTGCGTCGGGTGCCCAGTACTTC
>.|TRBJ1-2|TRBV2|many
CASSDTNYGYTF
TGTGCCAGCAGTGACACAAACTATGGCTACACCTTC
>.|TRBJ2-7|TRBV7-2|.
CASSSMGGLAYEQYF
TGTGCCAGCAGCTCAATGGGGGGACTCGCCTACGAGCAGTACTTC
>TRBD1|TRBJ2-6|TRBV29-1|few
CSVTGQGALSGANVLTF
TGCAGCGTCACCGGACAGGGGGCCCTGTCTGGGGCCAACGTCCTGACTTTC
>.|TRBJ2-5|TRBV5-1|many
CASSSPSVETQYF
TGCGCCAGCAGCTCCCCTAGCGTAGAGACCCAGTACTTC
>TRBD1|TRBJ2-7|TRBV19|few
CASSGDSGFEQYF
TGTGCCAGTAGTGGGGACAGTGGGTTCGAGCAGTACTTC
>TRBD2|TRBJ2-7|TRBV28|.
CASSVGGGGLIEQYF
TGTGCCAGCAGTGTCGGTGGGGGAGGGTTAATCGAGCAGTACTTC
>TRBD1|TRBJ1-2|TRBV7-9|.
CASSLNPRTGGDYGYTF
TGTGCCAGCAGCTTAAATCCGCGAACAGGGGGCGACTATGGCTACACCTTC
>.|TRBJ2-3|TRBV18|.
CASSPRALSHTDTQYF
TGTGCCAGCTCACCCAGGGCCCTGTCACACACAGATACGCAGTATTTT